The next 32 T cell receptor beta chains were all read from a single sample in a study of T-cell reconstitution after alpha-beta-depleted transplantation in children. Unique molecular identifiers were incorporated into the prepared TCRbeta library. TCRdb passed the PCR reads through MiXCR, listing each CDR3 protein once. The sample consists of 250,000 to 350,000 distinct CDR3 sequences, 9.5% to 10% of them appearing once. The input for sequencing was PBMCs from the stem cell graft donor, taken from the stem cell graft. The origin of the receptors is a human donor who donated a stem cell graft to a child with SCID.

This clonotype was seen a handful of times. The chain recombines TRBV11-2 with TRBJ1-2, with no clear D. The CDR3 has 12 residues. V lost 1 base, J lost 4 bases, and 4 bases lay in between. CDR1 and CDR2 (germline): SGHAT, FQNNGV. CDR3: CASSLGRYGYTF. CDR3 bases: TGTGCCAGCAGCTTAGGACGCTATGGCTACACCTTC.

This clonotype was seen a handful of times. V is TRBV20-1 and J is TRBJ2-1; 14 positions match TRBD2. The germline V gene encodes CDR1 DFQATT and CDR2 SNEGSKA (reference sequence). Germline trimming cut 5 bases from V and 2 bases from J; bases unmatched to any gene: 5. The CDR3 contains 16 residues. The CDR3 region is CSALGGLAGAYNEQFF. In nucleotides, the CDR3 is TGCAGTGCTTTAGGGGGACTAGCGGGGGCCTACAATGAGCAGTTCTTC.

This clonotype has a count of ten or more. This chain joins TRBV12-3 or TRBV12-4 and TRBJ1-4; possible D gene TRBD1, 5 bases. CDR3 length: 15 residues. The V end was cut by 6 bases, the J end by 2 bases, with 13 bases between. This CDR3 is CASRKGEGTNEKLFF. CDR3 nucleotide sequence: TGTGCCAGCAGGAAAGGGGAAGGGACTAATGAAAAACTGTTTTTT.

This clonotype was recorded a few times. V usage is TRBV7-3 and J usage is TRBJ1-1; 8 bases align to TRBD1. This CDR3 region has 14 residues. The junction had 2 bases not matched to a gene; V was cut back by 5 bases and J by 0 bases. Germline V gives CDR1 SGHTA, CDR2 FQGTGA. The chain's CDR3 is CASSPGGLNTEAFF. Here the CDR3 DNA reads TGTGCCAGCAGCCCAGGGGGCTTGAACACTGAAGCTTTCTTT.

The gene calls are TRBV12-3 or TRBV12-4 and TRBJ1-1; no clear D gene. The CDR3 extends over 16 amino acids. V shed 4 bases and J shed 0 bases, with 15 bases lying between them. CDR3 loop: CASSSGRPSMNTEAFF. CDR3 nucleotides: TGTGCCAGCAGTTCGGGCAGGCCGTCAATGAACACTGAAGCTTTCTTT.

The genes are TRBV20-1 and TRBJ2-5; D remains ambiguous. The germline V gene has CDR1 DFQATT and CDR2 SNEGSKA (reference sequence). The V end was cut by 2 bases, the J end by 0 bases, with 7 bases between. There are 13 residues in the CDR3. The CDR3 here is CSARPGHQETQYF. CDR3 DNA: TGCAGTGCTAGACCAGGACACCAAGAGACCCAGTACTTC.

This clonotype was counted many times. The chain joins TRBV5-6 to TRBJ2-1; 10 nucleotides match TRBD1. The V segment lost 0 bases and the J segment 8 bases; nucleotides outside the gene matches: 5. CDR3 length equals 15 residues. Germline-derived CDR1 and CDR2 are SGHDT and YYEEEE. The CDR3 is CASSLVGTGEDEQFF. CDR3 coding DNA: TGTGCCAGCAGCTTGGTTGGGACAGGGGAGGATGAGCAGTTCTTC.

This clonotype came up many times. The chain carries TRBV20-1 and TRBJ2-1, with D maybe TRBD1 (5 bases). Trimming took off 1 base at V and 4 bases at J, with 11 bases between the two ends. This CDR3 spans 14 amino acids. CDR1 is DFQATT, CDR2 SNEGSKA, per germline (reference sequence). This CDR3 reads CSARAQGFYNEQFF. The CDR3 region has the DNA TGCAGTGCTAGAGCTCAGGGATTTTACAATGAGCAGTTCTTC.

The rearrangement uses TRBV20-1 and TRBJ2-3; TRBD2 matches at 12 bases. Germline V gene lookup returns CDR1 DFQATT and CDR2 SNEGSKA (reference sequence). The CDR3 length is 16 residues. V shed 3 bases, J shed 1 base, and the junction held 5 bases outside the gene matches. The CDR3 nucleotides read TGCAGTGCTAGCCTAGCGGGGGGGCCCGGCACAGATACGCAGTATTTT. Residues: CSASLAGGPGTDTQYF.

The gene calls are TRBV5-5 and TRBJ2-1; the match to TRBD2 covers 13 bases. V was pared by 2 bases and J by 7 bases, with 6 bases of the junction left unmatched. Germline V gene data show CDR1 as SGHKS and CDR2 as YYEKEE (reference sequence). This CDR3 has 16 residues. CDR3 sequence: CASSLKGLAGKNEQFF. The CDR3 DNA sequence: TGTGCCAGCAGCTTAAAGGGACTAGCGGGGAAGAATGAGCAGTTCTTC.

This rearrangement joins TRBV5-1 to TRBJ1-2; D might be TRBD1 (6 bases). This CDR3 has 13 residues. Germline CDR1 SGHRS, CDR2 YFSETQ. V gave up 5 bases and J gave up 8 bases, with 16 bases separating them. The chain's CDR3 is CASRTGTSIGYTF. The CDR3 bases are TGCGCCAGCAGGACCGGGACAAGTATAGGCTACACCTTC.

In this sample, this clonotype turned up a few times. The DNA for the CDR3 is TGTGCCAGCAGTTCGGGGTTGGTTAGTGGAAACACCATATATTTT. As protein: CASSSGLVSGNTIYF. This chain joins TRBV6-5 and TRBJ1-3; D unresolved. The V end was cut by 4 bases, the J end by 3 bases, with 13 bases between. This CDR3 spans 15 amino acids. Per germline, CDR1 MNHEY and CDR2 SVGAGI.

The rearrangement uses TRBV29-1 and TRBJ1-1; D might be TRBD1 (5 bases). The CDR3 is made up of 14 amino acids. The ends were cut back, 8 bases at V and 11 bases at J, with 27 bases in the middle. Germline CDR1 reads SQVTM; CDR2 reads ANQGSEA. CDR3 sequence (DNA): TGCAGCACTGAAGGGCTACAGGCCATGGGTTATGCTTTCTTT. This encodes CSTEGLQAMGYAFF.

This clonotype was detected a few times. The chain carries TRBV12-3 or TRBV12-4 and TRBJ2-1; no firm D call. Trimming pared 5 bases from V and 0 bases from J, leaving 14 bases between. The CDR3 has 16 residues. The CDR3 here is CASSPSALGSYNEQFF. The DNA of the CDR3 is TGTGCCAGCAGTCCGTCCGCGTTAGGCTCCTACAATGAGCAGTTCTTC.

V usage is TRBV3-1 and J usage is TRBJ2-7, with a tentative D call TRBD2 (5 bases). Deletions cut 4 bases from V and 3 bases from J, with 10 bases between. The germline V gene has CDR1 LGHDT and CDR2 YNNKEL (reference sequence). CDR3 length: 13 amino acids. The CDR3 here is CASSPLGNYEQYF. DNA of the CDR3: TGTGCCAGCAGCCCCCTCGGGAACTACGAGCAGTACTTC.

This clonotype was observed at least ten times. The chain links TRBV3-1 to TRBJ2-1, with 9 nucleotides matching TRBD2. The germline gives CDR1 LGHDT, CDR2 YNNKEL (reference sequence). V was clipped by 1 base and J by 4 bases; unmatched bases: 5. The CDR3 is 16 residues long. The chain's CDR3 is CASSQVSLAGYNEQFF. Written as DNA, the CDR3 is TGTGCCAGCAGCCAAGTGAGCCTAGCGGGGTACAATGAGCAGTTCTTC.

This sequence joins TRBV29-1 and TRBJ2-7; D unresolved. Germline V gene lookup returns CDR1 SQVTM and CDR2 ANQGSEA. The CDR3 consists of 12 residues. Trimming took off 2 bases at V and 3 bases at J, with 8 bases between the two ends. CDR3 DNA: TGCAGCGTTGAACTGGGTATCTACGAGCAGTACTTC. As protein: CSVELGIYEQYF.

This clonotype was seen only a few times. CDR3 DNA: TGCGCCAGCAGTGGGGACAGGGTGGACGAGCAGTACTTC. Encoded protein: CASSGDRVDEQYF. The chain joins TRBV10-2 to TRBJ2-7; 9 bases align to TRBD1. CDR3 length: 13 amino acids. Germline values: CDR1 WSHSY, CDR2 SAAADI. Losses at the gene ends were 4 bases for V and 5 bases for J; bases not matched to a gene: 3.

V gene TRBV29-1 combines with J gene TRBJ1-1, with 8 bases lining up with TRBD1. The junction had 2 bases not matched to a gene; V was cut back by 4 bases and J by 1 base. This CDR3 spans 13 amino acids. CDR1 SQVTM and CDR2 ANQGSEA come from the germline V gene. The CDR3 coding sequence is TGCAGCGTTGGAGGGACAGGGAACACTGAAGCTTTCTTT. It is translated as CSVGGTGNTEAFF.

The chain uses TRBV10-3 and TRBJ2-1; D gene uncertain. Trimming took off 0 bases at V and 8 bases at J, with 17 bases between the two ends. Germline V gene sequence: CDR1 ENHRY, CDR2 SYGVKD. CDR3 length: 16 residues. CDR3 sequence: CAISESVGISFHEQFF. As DNA, the CDR3 is TGTGCCATCAGTGAGTCTGTAGGGATAAGCTTCCATGAGCAGTTCTTC.

This clonotype showed up just a few times. The gene calls are TRBV11-2 and TRBJ2-3; no definite D call. Germline assignment: CDR1 SGHAT and CDR2 FQNNGV. There are 15 residues in the CDR3. The V and J ends lost 2 bases and 6 bases respectively, with 15 bases between them. CDR3 DNA sequence: TGTGCCAGCAGCTTAAGTAGGGCTCCTCTTGATACGCAGTATTTT. Translating gives CASSLSRAPLDTQYF.

This clonotype came up a few times. V usage is TRBV7-9 and J usage is TRBJ2-3, with 8 nucleotides matching TRBD2. With V trimmed by 2 bases and J by 5 bases, 6 bases remained unmatched. This CDR3 spans 15 amino acids. The germline V gene encodes CDR1 SEHNR and CDR2 FQNEAQ (reference sequence). The CDR3 reads CASSLLAREEDTQYF. CDR3 bases: TGTGCCAGCAGCTTACTGGCGCGGGAGGAAGATACGCAGTATTTT.

V usage is TRBV4-1 and J usage is TRBJ1-1; unclear D gene. Germline V gene sequence: CDR1 MGHRA, CDR2 YSYEKL. V lost 4 bases and J 1 base, leaving 16 bases between the germline ends. CDR3 length: 16 residues. The CDR3 bases are TGCGCCAGCAGCCTTATATACGGAGATGAGAACACTGAAGCTTTCTTT. It codes for CASSLIYGDENTEAFF.

This clonotype has at least ten counts. This chain links TRBV7-3 with TRBJ2-2; the D is unclear. V lost 5 bases, J lost 7 bases, and 8 bases lay in between. Per germline, CDR1 SGHTA and CDR2 FQGTGA. The CDR3 contains 12 residues. CDR3 coding DNA: TGTGCCAGCAGCCCTCGAGGCGGGGAGCTGTTTTTT. Encoded protein: CASSPRGGELFF.

This clonotype was seen repeatedly, ten times or more. V gene TRBV12-3 or TRBV12-4 combines with J gene TRBJ2-1; 8 nucleotides agree with TRBD2. This CDR3 is built from 13 residues. V lost 0 bases, J lost 14 bases, and 6 bases stayed unmatched. CDR3 bases: TGTGCCAGCAGTTTAGCGCGCGGGACTAGGGAGTTCTTC. Its protein product is CASSLARGTREFF.

This clonotype appeared a few times. The rearrangement joins TRBV2 to TRBJ2-7; D gene unclear. CDR1 is SNHLY, CDR2 FYNNEI, per germline. The CDR3 contains 11 residues. Trimming took 2 bases from V and 12 from J, leaving 11 bases between them. The CDR3 sequence: CASSEKELAYF. The CDR3 nucleotides read TGTGCCAGCAGTGAAAAAGAGCTCGCGTACTTC.

A few counts support this clonotype. This chain uses TRBV10-3 with TRBJ2-2; 7 bases agree with TRBD1. Germline lookup yields CDR1 ENHRY and CDR2 SYGVKD. The CDR3 runs to 15 residues. J lost 4 bases, V lost 6 bases, and 8 bases had no gene match. CDR3 residues: CAISYRGEGTGELFF. In DNA form, the CDR3 reads TGTGCCATCAGCTACAGGGGAGAAGGCACCGGGGAGCTGTTTTTT.

This chain joins TRBV12-3 or TRBV12-4 and TRBJ1-5, with D possibly matching TRBD1 (5 bases). CDR3 length equals 14 residues. Trimming took 4 bases from V and 6 from J, leaving 13 bases between them. CDR3 in DNA: TGTGCCAGCAGTTATGGGACGACGGGTCAGCCCCAGCATTTT. Residues: CASSYGTTGQPQHF.

The V call is TRBV11-2, the J call TRBJ2-7, with D perhaps assigned TRBD1 or TRBD2 (5 bases each). This CDR3 comprises 14 residues. V lost 3 bases and J lost 2, with 11 bases in between. The germline V gene encodes CDR1 SGHAT and CDR2 FQNNGV. CDR3: CASSFERGAYEQYF. The CDR3 coding sequence is TGTGCCAGCAGCTTTGAGAGGGGCGCCTACGAGCAGTACTTC.

V is TRBV20-1 and J is TRBJ1-2; D ambiguous. Germline V lookup: CDR1 DFQATT, CDR2 SNEGSKA (reference sequence). The CDR3 loop spans 13 amino acids. Trimming shortened V by 1 base and J by 5 bases, and 11 bases separated the two germline ends. As DNA, the CDR3 is TGCAGTGCTAGAGCAACAGTTTCATATGGCTACACCTTC. It specifies CSARATVSYGYTF.

A note on this clonotype: It may be a read error: a sequence one base away is much more abundant. The chain uses TRBV27 and TRBJ1-1, with a weak D call TRBD1 (6 bases). From germline, CDR1 is MNHEY and CDR2 SMNVEV (reference sequence). CDR3 length: 14 amino acids. V was pared by 4 bases and J by 0 bases, with 9 bases between. The DNA of the CDR3 is TGTGCCAGCAGTTGGGGGCCGGTGAACACTGAAGCTTTCTTT. This translates into CASSWGPVNTEAFF.

The J gene is TRBJ2-5, the V gene TRBV10-3; possibly TRBD2 for D (5 bases). V gave up 5 bases and J gave up 4 bases, with 14 bases separating them. CDR1 is ENHRY and CDR2 is SYGVKD in the germline V gene. The CDR3 has 14 residues. The CDR3 region is CAISRGSKGETQYF. Written as DNA, the CDR3 is TGTGCCATCAGTCGGGGTTCGAAGGGAGAGACCCAGTACTTC.